This T cell receptor (beta chain) emerged from a study of HIV-infected children after antiretroviral therapy interruption. Study-level information: In continuous treatment, analyzed samples were from weeks 0, 48 and 150. Study-wide findings and caveats: Naive CD4+ CDR3 sharing between time points fell after interruption began.

Treatment indicated: PENTA 11 planned treatment interruption arm or continuous ART arm. At least 24 weeks of at least three-drug ART, in children 2 to 15 years. Samples needed at least 5 million viable cryopreserved PBMCs. CDR1 MDHEN and CDR2 SYDVKM come from the germline V gene. Between the trimmed V and J ends, which lost 5 bases and 8 bases, there was a span of 7 bases. The CDR3 contains 12 residues. This clonotype was detected ten times or more. Its antigen is not identified. The TCR library was built from RNA with a 3' RACE protocol and unique molecular identifiers. A single record per CDR3 protein comes from TCRdb applying MiXCR to the 3' RACE reads. The repertoire has about 7,300 distinct CDR3 sequences, about a sixth of them found once; the top ten carry roughly an eighth.

The chain joins TRBV28 to TRBJ1-6; D ambiguous. The material was CD45RO+ CD8+ T cells from PBMCs, pooled from several time points, obtained from a donor given antiretroviral therapy, either interrupted or continuous. Subset: memory CD8+ CD45RO+ CD45RA- T cells. This sequence originates from a pool of human donors with HIV. In nucleotides, the CDR3 is TGTGCCAGCAGTGGCGGAGATTCACCCCTCCACTTT. Translation gives CASSGGDSPLHF.